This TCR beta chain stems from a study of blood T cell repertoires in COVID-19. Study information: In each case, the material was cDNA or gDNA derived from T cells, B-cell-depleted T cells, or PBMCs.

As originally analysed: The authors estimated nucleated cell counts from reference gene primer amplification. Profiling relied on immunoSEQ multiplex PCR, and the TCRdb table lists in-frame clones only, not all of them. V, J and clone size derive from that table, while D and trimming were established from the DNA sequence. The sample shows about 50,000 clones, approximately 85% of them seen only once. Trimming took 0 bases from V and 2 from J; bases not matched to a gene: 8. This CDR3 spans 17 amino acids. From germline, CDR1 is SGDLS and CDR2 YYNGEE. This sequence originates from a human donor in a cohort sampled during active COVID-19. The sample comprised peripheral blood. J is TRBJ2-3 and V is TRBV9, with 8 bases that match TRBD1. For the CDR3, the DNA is TGTGCCAGCAGCGTAGAACCAGGGGGCATCTCCACAGATACGCAGTATTTT. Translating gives CASSVEPGGISTDTQYF.